This T cell receptor (beta chain) was recorded in a study of immune evolution from preneoplasia to lung adenocarcinoma. The study, taken as a whole, reports: Normal lung had the highest top T cell clone frequencies. Later-stage lesions appeared to have more T cells, more diversity, less clonality.

Measured with immunoSEQ multiplex PCR; TCRdb has only the in-frame clones, and not every one. The data hold about 5,700 clones, with over 75% observed a single time. Germline CDR1 SNHLY, CDR2 FYNNEI. CDR3 length equals 16 residues. Trimming took 11 bases from V and 5 from J, leaving 26 bases between them. About this clone itself: The antigen is unknown.

V usage is TRBV2 and J usage is TRBJ2-3; D possibly corresponds to TRBD1 (6 bases). Input material: FFPE adjacent normal lung tissue. This TCR was sampled from a person aged 65 to 79 with lung adenocarcinoma. The DNA for the CDR3 is TGTGCCTGGGGTCAGGGGCGCGACGACATCGTAGATACGCAGTATTTT. Translated: CAWGQGRDDIVDTQYF.